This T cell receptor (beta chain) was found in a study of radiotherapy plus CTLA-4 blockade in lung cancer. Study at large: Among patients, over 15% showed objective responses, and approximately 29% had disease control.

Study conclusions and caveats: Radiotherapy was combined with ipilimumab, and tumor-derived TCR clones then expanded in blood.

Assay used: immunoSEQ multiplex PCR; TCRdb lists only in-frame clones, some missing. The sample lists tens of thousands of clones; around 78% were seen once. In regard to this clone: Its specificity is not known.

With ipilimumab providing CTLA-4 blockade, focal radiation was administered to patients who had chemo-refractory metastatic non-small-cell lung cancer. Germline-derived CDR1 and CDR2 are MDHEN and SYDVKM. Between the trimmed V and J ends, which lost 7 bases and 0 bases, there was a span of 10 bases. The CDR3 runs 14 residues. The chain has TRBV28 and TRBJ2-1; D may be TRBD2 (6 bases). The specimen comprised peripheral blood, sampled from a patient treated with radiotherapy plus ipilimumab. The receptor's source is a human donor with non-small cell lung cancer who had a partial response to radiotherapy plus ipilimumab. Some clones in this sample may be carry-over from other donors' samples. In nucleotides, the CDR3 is TGTGCCAGCACGGGAGCGGGCTCCTACAATGAGCAGTTCTTC. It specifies CASTGAGSYNEQFF.